Described below is a single TCR beta chain sequence and its context. Study processing details: Reference gene primer amplification in the assay estimated nucleated cell counts. Method: immunoSEQ multiplex PCR; TCRdb's copy keeps in-frame clones and lacks some. The DNA was the basis for D and trimming; V, J and clone size are from that table. The sample carries hundreds of thousands of clones, about 87% recorded once. Per germline, CDR1 SGHAT and CDR2 FQDESV (reference sequence). The CDR3 contains 13 residues. The germline V and J ends were trimmed by 3 bases and 5 bases, with 9 bases remaining between them. The sample originates from a study of blood T cell repertoires in COVID-19.

The TCR originated in a human donor in a cohort sampled during active COVID-19. J is TRBJ2-3 and V is TRBV11-1; D is unclear. Sequences were obtained from peripheral blood. CDR3 bases: TGTGCCAGCAGCTTGAGCCCTGAAGATACGCAGTATTTT. Translation: CASSLSPEDTQYF.